The 23 T cell receptor beta chains presented below share a single source sample, sequenced in a study of blood T cell repertoires in COVID-19. TCRdb's copy holds only in-frame clones and misses some; the assay was immunoSEQ multiplex PCR. Found here are fewer than 50,000 clones, approximately 90% of them singletons; the top ten hold approximately 10%. Sequencing input: peripheral blood. These receptors all come from a middle-aged man with active COVID-19.

V usage is TRBV27 and J usage is TRBJ2-5; the match to TRBD1 covers 11 bases. The CDR3 sequence is 17 residues long. Germline V lookup: CDR1 MNHEY, CDR2 SMNVEV (reference sequence). V was clipped by 6 bases and J by 0 bases; unmatched bases: 9. The CDR3 is CASSRTGGMPNQETQYF. CDR3 nucleotides: TGTGCCAGCAGCCGGACAGGGGGCATGCCCAACCAAGAGACCCAGTACTTC.

This sequence joins TRBV3-1 (or the pseudogene TRBV3-2) and TRBJ1-2; D might be TRBD1 (6 bases). The CDR3 extends over 13 amino acids. Germline V gives CDR1 LGHDT, CDR2 YNNKEL (reference sequence). Trimming stripped 1 base from V and 4 bases from J, with 7 bases between. The CDR3, as DNA: TGTGCCAGCAGCCAAGGAGGGGGCTATGGCTACACCTTC. Its translation: CASSQGGGYGYTF.

The chain recombines TRBV5-5 with TRBJ2-7; 8 nucleotides agree with TRBD2. This CDR3 has 15 amino acids. Looked up from germline, CDR1 is SGHKS and CDR2 is YYEKEE (reference sequence). The junction had 7 bases not matched to a gene; V was cut back by 1 base and J by 4 bases. CDR3: CASSLTSSGPYEQYF. CDR3 DNA: TGTGCCAGCAGCTTGACGTCTAGCGGGCCGTACGAGCAGTACTTC.

The chain has TRBV5-4 and TRBJ1-1; D remains unclear. The CDR3 runs 15 residues. The V end lost 4 bases, the J end lost 3 bases, and 16 bases lay between the germline ends. From germline, CDR1 is SGHNT and CDR2 YYREEE (reference sequence). DNA for the CDR3: TGTGCCAGCAGCCCAACAGAGAATTCTGACACTGAAGCTTTCTTT. Translated: CASSPTENSDTEAFF.

This clone was seen a handful of times. The genes are TRBV3-1 (or the pseudogene TRBV3-2) and TRBJ1-2; D ambiguous. Germline lookup yields CDR1 LGHDT and CDR2 YNNKEL (reference sequence). Between the trimmed V and J ends, which lost 6 bases and 6 bases, there was a span of 11 bases. The CDR3 loop spans 12 amino acids. The CDR3 coding sequence is TGTGCCAGCAGACGGGGTGGGGATGGCTACACCTTC. Amino acids: CASRRGGDGYTF.

This clone was recorded a few times. The chain is built from TRBV12-5 and TRBJ1-5; the D is unclear. The V and J ends lost 6 bases and 9 bases respectively, with 18 bases between them. This CDR3 contains 14 residues. The germline gives CDR1 LGHNT, CDR2 FRNRAP. DNA for the CDR3: TGTGCTAGTGGAGCCAGGTCCCCTATGTGGCCCCAGCATTTT. Translating gives CASGARSPMWPQHF.

With respect to this clone: This same CDR3 is encoded by further DNA sequences in the sample. The gene calls are TRBV28 and TRBJ2-7; tentatively, D is TRBD1 (5 bases). Germline V gene sequence: CDR1 MDHEN, CDR2 SYDVKM. Between the trimmed V and J ends, which lost 6 bases and 0 bases, there was a span of 18 bases. The CDR3 consists of 16 residues. DNA of the CDR3: TGTGCCAGCAGGCCCCCCGCGAAGGGGCGCTCCTACGAGCAGTACTTC. Translated, it gives CASRPPAKGRSYEQYF.

This clone was detected only once. DNA for the CDR3: TGTGCCAGCAGCTCTCAGGACAGCTCTGGGGCCAACGTCCTGACTTTC. Its protein product is CASSSQDSSGANVLTF. The chain joins TRBV5-4 to TRBJ2-6; a possible D gene is TRBD1 (6 bases). The CDR3 contains 16 residues. Germline CDR1 SGHNT, CDR2 YYREEE (reference sequence). Trimming took off 3 bases at V and 0 bases at J, with 10 bases between the two ends.

The V and J genes are TRBV11-2 and TRBJ1-3; no definite D call. This CDR3 is 17 amino acids long. CDR1 and CDR2 from the germline V gene are SGHAT and FQNNGV. Trimming took 3 bases from V and 0 from J, leaving 15 bases between them. The CDR3 protein is CASSFNPAGTSGNTIYF. CDR3 DNA: TGTGCCAGCAGCTTCAACCCAGCGGGCACCTCTGGAAACACCATATATTTT.

J is TRBJ2-1 and V is TRBV30, with D hard to call. In germline, CDR1 is GTSNPN, CDR2 SVGIG (reference sequence). V was cut by 2 bases and J by 0 bases, with 11 bases left in between. This CDR3 region has 15 residues. The CDR3 region is CAWSSRRSSYNEQFF. The CDR3 DNA is TGTGCCTGGAGTTCGCGCCGGAGCTCCTACAATGAGCAGTTCTTC. Looking up the rest from reference TRBV30 and TRBJ2-1 gives the full variable domain: SQTIHQWPATLVQPVGSPLSLECTVEGTSNPNLYWYRQAAGRGLQLLFYSVGIGQISSEVPQNLSASRPQDRQFILSSKKLLLSDSGFYLCAWSSRRSSYNEQFFGPGTRLTVL.

The chain couples TRBV19 to TRBJ2-7; D gene ambiguous. CDR3 length: 13 residues. Germline V lookup: CDR1 LNHDA, CDR2 SQIVND (reference sequence). Trimming cost V 3 bases and J 7 bases, with 13 bases left between them. The CDR3: CASSISAASEQYF. In DNA form, the CDR3 reads TGTGCCAGTAGTATCTCCGCAGCGTCAGAGCAGTACTTC.

The CDR3, as DNA: TGCGCCAGCAGCCGTACTGACACGAACCTTCTCTCCTACAATGAGCAGTTCTTC. Protein: CASSRTDTNLLSYNEQFF. This chain uses TRBV5-1 with TRBJ2-1; D remains unclear. Germline V gene sequence: CDR1 SGHRS, CDR2 YFSETQ. CDR3 size: 18 residues. Deletions cut 4 bases from V and 0 bases from J, with 20 bases between.

The chain uses TRBV13 and TRBJ1-1, with D unresolved. V was pared by 0 bases and J by 1 base, with 3 bases between. Germline loops: CDR1 PRHDT, CDR2 FYEKMQ (reference sequence). CDR3 length: 13 amino acids. The CDR3 region is CASSLGQNTEAFF. CDR3 bases: TGTGCCAGCAGCTTAGGACAGAACACTGAAGCTTTCTTT.

V and J are TRBV11-2 and TRBJ1-2, with 10 bases matching TRBD1. Germline CDR1 is SGHAT and CDR2 is FQNNGV. The V gene end was trimmed by 3 bases and the J gene end by 8 bases; junction bases not matched to a gene: 15. The CDR3 is made up of 17 amino acids. Here the CDR3 DNA reads TGTGCCAGCAGCTTTTATCCGGGACAGGGGTTGCAAGAAGGCTACACCTTC. Amino acids: CASSFYPGQGLQEGYTF.

V and J are TRBV5-1 and TRBJ2-2; D is possibly TRBD1 (5 bases). The CDR3 contains 15 residues. Germline values: CDR1 SGHRS, CDR2 YFSETQ. V was trimmed by 1 base and J by 1 base, leaving 8 bases between them. The CDR3, as DNA: TGCGCCAGCAGCTTGAGAACAGGGAACACCGGGGAGCTGTTTTTT. This gives the protein CASSLRTGNTGELFF.

The rearrangement uses TRBV28 and TRBJ2-5; TRBD1 matches 9 bases. Germline V gene data show CDR1 as MDHEN and CDR2 as SYDVKM. V shed 1 base and J 3 bases; nucleotides not matched to a gene: 3. This CDR3 is 15 amino acids long. CDR3 bases: TGTGCCAGCAGTTTATCCCGGGACAGGGAAGAGACCCAGTACTTC. It encodes CASSLSRDREETQYF.

The genes are TRBV5-1 and TRBJ2-3; a possible D gene is TRBD2 (5 bases). CDR1 and CDR2 from the germline V gene are SGHRS and YFSETQ. V was cut by 4 bases and J by 5 bases, with 14 bases left in between. The CDR3 is 14 amino acids. As DNA, the CDR3 is TGCGCCAGCAGCCAGGAGCGGACTCGAGATACGCAGTATTTT. Protein sequence: CASSQERTRDTQYF. Looking up the rest from reference TRBV5-1 and TRBJ2-3 gives the full variable domain: KAGVTQTPRYLIKTRGQQVTLSCSPISGHRSVSWYQQTPGQGLQFLFEYFSETQRNKGNFPGRFSGRQFSNSRSEMNVSTLELGDSALYLCASSQERTRDTQYFGPGTRLTVL.

The chain joins TRBV5-1 to TRBJ2-7; D is ambiguous. This CDR3 comprises 12 residues. V lost 3 bases and J 6 bases, leaving 10 bases between the germline ends. Germline values: CDR1 SGHRS, CDR2 YFSETQ. CDR3 residues: CASSSSKTEQYF. The CDR3 bases are TGCGCCAGCAGCTCGAGTAAAACCGAGCAGTACTTC.

J is TRBJ1-1 and V is TRBV7-8; D uncertain. The length of the CDR3 is 12 residues. The V end was cut by 3 bases, the J end by 6 bases, with 8 bases between. Germline V gene lookup returns CDR1 SGHVS and CDR2 FQNEAQ. CDR3 DNA: TGTGCCAGCAGCTTGGGTCGGGCTGAAGCTTTCTTT. Translated: CASSLGRAEAFF. The complete variable domain, with remaining parts taken from reference TRBV7-8 and TRBJ1-1, reads GAGVSQSPRYKVAKRGQDVALRCDPISGHVSLFWYQQALGQGPEFLTYFQNEAQLDKSGLPSDRFFAERPEGSVSTLKIQRTQQEDSAVYLCASSLGRAEAFFGQGTRLTVV.

This clone was detected only a few times. This CDR3 is also generated by other DNA sequences in the sample. The V gene is TRBV18, the J gene TRBJ2-5; 8 positions agree with TRBD2. The germline gives CDR1 KGHSH, CDR2 LQKENI. V was pared by 1 base and J by 2 bases, with 3 bases of the junction left unmatched. CDR3 length equals 15 residues. The CDR3 nucleotides are TGTGCCAGCTCACCACGAGCGGGGGTACAAGAGACCCAGTACTTC. Translated, it gives CASSPRAGVQETQYF.

J is TRBJ2-3 and V is TRBV2; tentative D call: TRBD1 (6 bases). V was shortened by 8 bases and J by 2 bases, with 14 bases between the two germline ends. Germline lookup yields CDR1 SNHLY and CDR2 FYNNEI. CDR3 length equals 14 residues. The CDR3 reads CASGGGVFTDTQYF. CDR3 DNA: TGTGCCAGCGGGGGCGGCGTATTCACAGATACGCAGTATTTT.

This sequence joins TRBV15 and TRBJ1-2; TRBD1 matches 9 bases. The CDR3 is made up of 13 amino acids. Germline V gene sequence: CDR1 LNHNV, CDR2 YYDKDF (reference sequence). V gave up 5 bases and J gave up 5 bases; unmatched junction bases: 3. In DNA form, the CDR3 reads TGTGCCACCAGCGGCGACAGGGGGTATGGCTACACCTTC. This translates into CATSGDRGYGYTF.

The chain links TRBV2 to TRBJ2-1; 9 bases align to TRBD1. The CDR3 has 15 amino acids. Germline V gene lookup returns CDR1 SNHLY and CDR2 FYNNEI. Trimming cost V 7 bases and J 8 bases; bases outside gene matches: 12. The CDR3 DNA reads TGTGCCAGCAACCTGGATCCGGGACAGGGCCATGAGCAGTTCTTC. Its translation is CASNLDPGQGHEQFF.